The present TCR beta chain was sequenced within a study of T cell changes during pregnancy in multiple sclerosis. Only in-frame clones appear in the TCRdb table, and some are missing; sequencing was by immunoSEQ multiplex PCR. The sample contains tens of thousands of clones, roughly 88% of which appear only once. CDR3 length: 13 amino acids. Germline loops: CDR1 SGDLS, CDR2 YYNGEE. V was pared by 0 bases and J by 3 bases, with 5 bases between. The chain carries TRBV9 and TRBJ2-3, with a possible D match to TRBD2 (5 bases). This receptor was identified in a female donor with multiple sclerosis, enrolled in a pregnancy study. The sample consisted of CD4+ T cells from peripheral blood mononuclear cells, taken before pregnancy. The CDR3 spells CASSVGGTDTQYF. The CDR3 nucleotides read TGTGCCAGCAGCGTAGGCGGGACAGATACGCAGTATTTT.